This T cell receptor (beta chain) was retrieved from a study of cytomegalovirus exposure and HLA in healthy donors (dated by TCRdb to about 2017). A note on the overall study: According to an earlier analysis of 550 to 700 of the donors, about 179 million T cells yielded over 100 million unique TCR beta sequences and about 300 Gb of sequence data. The study aimed to test whether cataloging public T cell receptors could reveal signatures of past pathogen exposure. The study profiled the T cell repertoires of under 700 subjects by immunosequencing and related them to cytomegalovirus serostatus. The study combined high-throughput TCR immunosequencing, statistical association of individual TCRs with disease status, and machine learning to predict cytomegalovirus infection status. Four to six DR-DQ haplotypes were handled as single units for association and clustering because linkage in the cohort was strong. Along with the roughly 670-subject first cohort, a separate validation cohort of 120 different subjects was used. Around 320 gigabases of sequencing data and 80 million or so unique TCR sequences were included in an early release covering around 650 HLA-typed donors. Class I and class II HLA loci were covered by the typing at four-digit resolution. In a later genetic analysis, genome-wide SNP genotypes for about 65% of the roughly 700 donors were used, and that subset was treated as a discovery cohort. Of the roughly 400 genotyped donors, approximately 82% fell in the genetic ancestry cluster associated with self-reported Caucasian donors. To decide whether each TCR beta V gene segment behaved as functional or pseudogenic, an earlier analysis of some 600 of the donors relied on high-throughput TCR beta sequencing. Typing coverage varied by locus: roughly 629-640 donors for A, B, C, DRB1 and DQB1; approximately 500 for DQA1; about 570 for DPA1; 450 to 480 for DPB1. On average, roughly 200,000 unique TCR beta nucleotide sequences were sequenced per donor among some 420 genotyped donors of the cohort, with roughly 19% of those sequences being non-productive. Donor age, sex, ethnicity and CMV serostatus were compiled alongside the repertoire data. Rather than drawing on any new phenotypic data, the later analysis identified candidate immune exposures from TCR beta sequences and the way those sequences occurred across donors. To study patterns of TCR occurrence, a later analysis re-analyzed previously published TCR beta repertoires from hundreds of donors and added high-resolution HLA genotyping. All discovery cohort repertoires had been generated using a single sequencing platform. Paper-wide results and their limitations: The 87-base-pair reads could not distinguish some IMGT-functional V segments, including TRBV6-2 and TRBV6-3, so those segments were excluded. In vitro tests confirmed that a few of the cytomegalovirus-associated TCR beta chains recognize cytomegalovirus antigens. Because counts were too low, around 17 rarely observed V segments, including chromosome 9 orphons, were left out of the earlier analysis of approximately 580 of the donors. In a later analysis, 15,000 to 20,000 TCR beta sequences were associated with specific HLA alleles at a false discovery rate of 0.05. Compared with the roughly 600-donor mean, donors in an Asian-associated ancestry cluster had fewer N-insertions in productive TCRs, according to a later genetic analysis. The presence/absence analyses assumed that sequencing depth was roughly uniform across donors, and that assumption may not be true. Across donors, most TCR sequences were observed very rarely, whereas some public TCRs were present in many individuals. It was suggested by the authors that the approach could potentially be generalized to other disease states and immunological phenotypes. Broadly in line with IMGT annotations, most TCR beta V segments showed up in productive rearrangements about 90% or about 30% of the time in an earlier analysis of a few hundred of the donors. In a later analysis, TCR association rates were found to vary across HLA loci, with the most associated TCRs seen for DRB1 alleles and the fewest for HLA-C alleles. The cohort was sequenced for TCR beta chains only, and without alpha or paired-chain data the features that could be detected were limited. A later analysis found that most CMV-associated TCR beta chains appeared HLA-restricted, with HLA associations seemingly driven largely by CMV exposure. A further reported finding was that TCR beta sequences accurately predicted the HLA-A and HLA-B alleles for most subjects in the first cohort. The classifier was reported to diagnose cytomegalovirus status with high specificity and sensitivity in both the original and validation cohorts. Strong co-occurrence of HLA alleles, especially DR and DQ, made assigning TCR associations to individual alleles difficult. CMV serostatus was the only immune exposure information available for the cohort. An association between a missense DCLRE1C variant and V-gene and J-gene trimming of TCR beta chains was found in a later genetic analysis and replicated in an independent cohort. In the study, about 150 TCR beta chains were listed as associated with cytomegalovirus. A cluster of highly shared sequence variants was judged likely to be a technical artifact of the sequencing pipeline. Because HLA typing was unavailable for some donors at each locus, only the typed subset was used in association tests. Correlated functional status among segregating V segments might be attributable to linkage disequilibrium, but an unknown experimental factor could not be ruled out. In a later analysis, several top co-occurrence clusters were reported to appear linked to parvovirus B19, influenza, CMV and Epstein-Barr virus. A later analysis found that HLA-associated TCR beta chains were more clonally expanded and had lower generation probabilities than equally common non-associated chains.

The library was prepared using the immunoSEQ multiplex PCR assay. The multiplex PCR relied on a mix of 60 forward primers for TCR Vbeta segments and 13 reverse primers for TCR Jbeta segments. The CDR3 region of rearranged TCR beta genes was amplified from genomic DNA by a multiplex PCR assay. On the Illumina HiSeq System, the amplified TCR beta libraries were sequenced as 87-base-pair reads. The authors' analysis ran thus. Across the 600 to 700 repertoires, a later analysis counted tens of millions of unique TCR beta chains, 9 million to 14 million of which were shared by at least two donors. To remove PCR and sequencing errors, raw reads were error-corrected and collapsed into unique sequences using a nearest-neighbor algorithm that merged closely related sequences. Alignment of CDR3 sequences to IMGT reference sequences was used to assign V, D and J gene segments. Each retained sequence needed at least a six-nucleotide match to both a V gene segment and a J gene segment. A rearrangement counted as productive if the CDR3 had no stop codons and remained in frame with V and J, and every other rearrangement counted as non-productive. Following IMGT convention, CDR3 was defined as the stretch from the second conserved V-encoded cysteine up to the conserved J-encoded phenylalanine. The earlier analysis of some 600 of the donors excluded sequences that lacked an unambiguous match to a single V gene segment. In an earlier analysis of approximately 560 of the donors, a V segment was called functional when productive rearrangements were above 56.7%, and segregating when the standard deviation between donors exceeded 5%. A statistical classification framework was built for diagnosing cytomegalovirus status from the catalog of TCR beta chain sequences. V and J gene assignment, in a later analysis, came from comparing TCR nucleotide sequences with IMGT/GENE-DB human TR gene sequences. Using the TCRdist pipeline, a later analysis assigned CDR3 sequences along with most-parsimonious VDJ recombination scenarios. In a later analysis, each TCR beta chain was defined by its CDR3 amino acid sequence together with its V-gene family, and reads lacking a unique V-gene family were excluded. In a later analysis, fewer than 600 highly shared, low-generation-probability nucleotide sequences were removed to address suspected cross-contamination and a sequencing artifact. In a later analysis, a clonal expansion index for each public chain was calculated from normalized within-repertoire ranks of inferred template counts. A later analysis computed generation probabilities with a VDJ recombination model fitted to out-of-frame rearrangements, and checked the results against IGoR. Hypergeometric tests were used in a later analysis to score TCR-TCR, TCR-HLA and TCR-CMV co-occurrence, with a repertoire-size bias correction applied to the TCR pairs. A later analysis estimated false discovery rates by permuting HLA or CMV assignments 20 times. In a later analysis, co-occurring TCRs were grouped using DBSCAN, and TCRdist sequence similarity was added for clustering within HLA-allele-positive subsets. Repertoires with fewer than 30,000 or more than 120,000 public chains were left out of co-occurrence clustering, as were about five repertoires with anomalous nucleotide sharing. Entries here come from immuneACCESS through TCRdb and include only in-frame sequences with V and J called. Some clones fail to appear in such tables; in the studies checked, an unresolved V gene covers under half of the shortfall, and the cause of the remainder is unknown. The V and J calls and clone size were taken over from that table, and D and trimming were inferred from the DNA. The sample contains under 200,000 clones, more than 80% of them found a single time. The ten top clones hold around 1.9% of the sample.

The cohort was made up of roughly 670 healthy bone marrow donors. At the time of sampling, all cohort members were nominally healthy, though unrecorded immune exposures were likely present. The donor was CMV seronegative and belonged to the group of 352 seronegative cohort members. Each donor provided a peripheral blood sample, and peripheral blood mononuclear cells were used for TCR beta sequencing. The Qiagen DNeasy Blood Extraction Kit was used to extract genomic DNA from the blood cell samples. Trimmed from V: 4 bases; trimmed from J: 5 bases; junction bases lacking a gene match: 4. The CDR3 measures 15 amino acids from cysteine to phenylalanine. Only the CDR3 DNA stays, 45 bases, in frame from base 1. The germline V gene (reference sequence) sets CDR1 to WNHNN and CDR2 to SYGVQD. In the case of this clone: Its antigen remains unidentified. No quality values exist for individual bases; no much larger clone is one base distant.

The rearrangement combines TRBV10-1 with TRBJ2-7; 14 bases in between match TRBD2. The sequence was collected from a woman under 30 in good health and CMV-seronegative. Sample: PBMCs. The CDR3 loop reads CASSGGTSGRDEQYF. Here is the DNA: TGCGCCAGCAGTGGCGGGACTAGCGGGAGAGACGAGCAGTACTTC.